Sequencing of this T cell receptor beta chain was carried out in a study of T-cell memory formation after mild COVID-19. Study-wide context: Each donor largely had its own TCR clusters.

After 5'RACE with constant-segment primers, TCR alpha and TCR beta cDNA libraries carrying sample barcodes and UMIs were obtained. One entry per CDR3 protein results from TCRdb running MiXCR on the 5' RACE reads. The sample lists about 450,000 distinct CDR3 sequences; 20% to 25% were seen once. Broader study findings: Pre-infection memory harbored some responding clones, suggesting cross-reactive memory joined. Day 15 to 85 contracting clones showed balanced CD4/CD8; later expanders leaned CD4+.

On this clonotype: Its target is unknown.

V shed 6 bases and J 8 bases; nucleotides not matched to a gene: 9. CDR1 and CDR2 from the germline V gene are SNHLY and FYNNEI. The length of the CDR3 is 15 residues. Sequences were obtained from PBMCs or a T cell subset sorted from them (not recorded which). The chain combines TRBV2 with TRBJ1-6; 8 positions agree with TRBD1. The receptor was derived from an adult woman who had mild COVID-19 (a few samples of this study predate the infection). Cell type and time point are not known. CDR3 DNA: TGTGCCAGCAGAGATACCGGGACAGGAGATTCACCCCTCCACTTT. Translating it yields CASRDTGTGDSPLHF.